Following are 22 T cell receptor beta chains from one sample sequenced in a study of blood T cell repertoires in COVID-19. The method was immunoSEQ multiplex PCR; TCRdb's version includes in-frame clones alone and lacks a portion of them. The sample has under 350,000 clones, around 92% seen once. The specimen sequenced was peripheral blood. These receptors were obtained from a woman in her twenties or thirties with COVID-19, enrolled during active disease.

This clone has a single count. The gene calls are TRBV11-3 and TRBJ2-5; 9 bases agree with TRBD1. The germline V gene encodes CDR1 SGHNT and CDR2 YENEEA. This CDR3 contains 15 residues. V shed 4 bases, J shed 5 bases, and the junction held 8 bases outside the gene matches. CDR3 in DNA: TGTGCCAGCAGCTACAGGACAGGGGTGGAGGAGACCCAGTACTTC. As protein: CASSYRTGVEETQYF. The whole variable domain, filled in from reference TRBV11-3 and TRBJ2-5, reads EAGVVQSPRYKIIEKKQPVAFWCNPISGHNTLYWYLQNLGQGPELLIRYENEEAVDDSQLPKDRFSAERLKGVDSTLKIQPAELGDSAVYLCASSYRTGVEETQYFGPGTRLLVL.

The rearrangement uses TRBV18 and TRBJ1-1; TRBD1 matches 10 bases. CDR3 length: 14 residues. V was pared by 4 bases and J by 6 bases, with 5 bases of the junction left unmatched. CDR1 and CDR2 (germline): KGHSH, LQKENI. CDR3 residues: CASSLGTGVAEAFF. DNA of the CDR3: TGTGCCAGCTCACTTGGGACAGGGGTAGCTGAAGCTTTCTTT.

This clone has just one count. This rearrangement joins TRBV27 to TRBJ2-7; 9 bases align to TRBD1. The CDR3 covers 15 residues. CDR1 and CDR2 from the germline V gene are MNHEY and SMNVEV (reference sequence). The V and J ends lost 2 bases and 0 bases, in that order; junction bases with no gene match: 2. The CDR3 protein is CASSLKGQGSYEQYV. For the CDR3, the DNA is TGTGCCAGCAGTTTAAAGGGACAGGGCTCCTACGAGCAGTACGTC.

The gene calls are TRBV4-1 and TRBJ1-4, with a tentative D call TRBD1 (5 bases). The CDR3 runs to 13 residues. Germline V lookup: CDR1 MGHRA, CDR2 YSYEKL. With 4 bases removed from V and 8 bases from J, the gap between germline ends came to 11 bases. As DNA, the CDR3 is TGCGCCAGCAGCCGGAACGGGGGGGAAAAACTGTTTTTT. Its protein is CASSRNGGEKLFF.

The chain couples TRBV4-2 to TRBJ1-5, with D possibly TRBD1 on 6 matching bases. Looked up from germline, CDR1 is LGHNA and CDR2 is YNFKEQ. The germline V and J ends were trimmed by 1 base and 3 bases, with 10 bases remaining between them. The CDR3 is 15 residues long. DNA for the CDR3: TGTGCCAGCAGCCAAGGGACAGTAAACAATCAGCCCCAGCATTTT. This translates into CASSQGTVNNQPQHF.

The chain couples TRBV6-2 or TRBV6-3 to TRBJ1-1, with D possibly matching TRBD1 (5 bases). CDR3 size: 14 residues. V was cut by 0 bases and J by 5 bases, with 10 bases left in between. Germline values: CDR1 MNHEY, CDR2 SVGEGT. This CDR3 reads CASSYSGDRTEAFF. The CDR3 bases are TGTGCCAGCAGTTACTCAGGGGATCGGACTGAAGCTTTCTTT.

The chain links TRBV5-1 to TRBJ2-2; no clear D gene. Trimming shortened V by 0 bases and J by 1 base, and 7 bases separated the two germline ends. CDR1 and CDR2 from the germline V gene are SGHRS and YFSETQ. There are 15 residues in the CDR3. The CDR3, as DNA: TGCGCCAGCAGCTTGGCCTCCCGGAACACCGGGGAGCTGTTTTTT. Translated, it gives CASSLASRNTGELFF.

The V gene is TRBV18, the J gene TRBJ1-1; D gene ambiguous. This CDR3 is 12 amino acids long. The V end lost 3 bases, the J end lost 1 base, and 3 bases lay between the germline ends. The germline V gene has CDR1 KGHSH and CDR2 LQKENI. The CDR3 sequence: CASSPSNTEAFF. CDR3 nucleotides: TGTGCCAGCTCACCCTCGAACACTGAAGCTTTCTTT.

This chain joins TRBV19 and TRBJ2-7; TRBD1 aligns across 9 bases. With V trimmed by 7 bases and J by 2 bases, 3 bases remained unmatched. CDR1 and CDR2 from the germline V gene are LNHDA and SQIVND (reference sequence). This CDR3 has 13 amino acids. The CDR3 protein is CASTGTGPYEQYF. In DNA, the CDR3 is TGTGCCAGTACCGGGACAGGGCCCTACGAGCAGTACTTC.

CDR3 sequence reads: CASSVNSGGGETQYF. For the CDR3, the DNA is TGTGCCAGCAGTGTCAATTCAGGGGGTGGGGAGACCCAGTACTTC. The gene calls are TRBV2 and TRBJ2-5, with 7 bases matching TRBD1. Germline V gene lookup returns CDR1 SNHLY and CDR2 FYNNEI. V was clipped by 4 bases and J by 5 bases; unmatched bases: 10. The CDR3 contains 15 residues.

The chain employs TRBV9 and TRBJ2-4; possible D gene TRBD2, 6 bases. The CDR3 loop spans 15 amino acids. CDR1 and CDR2 (germline): SGDLS, YYNGEE. V was pared by 2 bases and J by 6 bases, with 15 bases between. The CDR3 region has the DNA TGTGCCAGCAGCGTCCAGGGAGGTATGCTAAACATTCAGTACTTC. It encodes CASSVQGGMLNIQYF.

V and J are TRBV19 and TRBJ1-4, with 11 bases fitting TRBD1. CDR3 size: 17 residues. The V gene's germline CDR1 is LNHDA and CDR2 SQIVND (reference sequence). Germline trimming cut 4 bases from V and 3 bases from J; bases unmatched to any gene: 7. The CDR3 coding sequence is TGTGCCAGTAGTACTCCGGACAGGGGGCTATCTAATGAAAAACTGTTTTTT. Translated: CASSTPDRGLSNEKLFF.

The V and J genes are TRBV4-3 and TRBJ2-6; a possible D gene is TRBD1 (5 bases). Germline V CDR1 and CDR2: LGHNA, YSLEER. The V end lost 3 bases, the J end lost 4 bases, and 13 bases lay between the germline ends. The CDR3 has 16 amino acids. The CDR3 bases are TGCGCCAGCAGCCATGCCGACAGACCCGGGGCCAACGTCCTGACTTTC. It is translated as CASSHADRPGANVLTF.

The V and J genes are TRBV5-8 and TRBJ1-4, with D hard to call. The CDR3 spans 14 residues. Trimming took off 0 bases at V and 11 bases at J, with 14 bases between the two ends. The germline gives CDR1 SGHTS, CDR2 YDEGEE. CDR3 in DNA: TGTGCCAGCAGCTTGGGGCGGATTGACCTTAAACTGTTTTTT. Amino acid sequence: CASSLGRIDLKLFF.

This clone was seen a handful of times. V usage is TRBV6-4 and J usage is TRBJ2-1, with TRBD2 matching over 7 bases. V shed 8 bases and J 6 bases; nucleotides not matched to a gene: 7. The CDR3 is made up of 13 amino acids. Germline V gives CDR1 MRHNA, CDR2 SNTAGT. The CDR3 here is CASSAGEFNEQFF. In DNA form, the CDR3 reads TGTGCCAGCTCCGCGGGGGAGTTCAATGAGCAGTTCTTC.

This sequence joins TRBV4-3 and TRBJ1-2; D is possibly TRBD1 (5 bases). Germline V gene sequence: CDR1 LGHNA, CDR2 YSLEER. The CDR3 totals 15 residues. V was pared by 0 bases and J by 4 bases, with 12 bases between. CDR3 bases: TGCGCCAGCAGCCAAGAAAAGGCGACAGCCTATGGCTACACCTTC. This sequence encodes CASSQEKATAYGYTF.

V and J are TRBV7-2 and TRBJ2-3, with 8 bases that match TRBD2. Germline V gene data show CDR1 as SGHTA and CDR2 as FQGNSA. The trim removed 4 bases at V and 5 bases at J, leaving 11 bases unmatched. The CDR3 contains 16 residues. DNA of the CDR3: TGTGCCAGCAGCTCAAGTCGGCTAGCGGGTTTAGATACGCAGTATTTT. Residues: CASSSSRLAGLDTQYF.

V is TRBV5-1 and J is TRBJ2-3, with D possibly TRBD2 on 6 matching bases. The length of the CDR3 is 14 residues. The germline V gene encodes CDR1 SGHRS and CDR2 YFSETQ. Trimming cost V 4 bases and J 4 bases, with 13 bases left between them. Here the CDR3 reads CASSPRDRSDTQYF. DNA of the CDR3: TGCGCCAGCAGCCCGCGGGACCGTTCAGATACGCAGTATTTT.

V gene TRBV5-1 combines with J gene TRBJ2-2; TRBD2 agrees at 9 bases. Germline CDR1 is SGHRS and CDR2 is YFSETQ. The CDR3 loop spans 15 amino acids. Unmatched junction bases numbered 3, after V lost 4 bases and J lost 2 bases. The CDR3 DNA reads TGCGCCAGCAGCCAGGGACTAGCAAACACCGGGGAGCTGTTTTTT. It specifies CASSQGLANTGELFF. Full variable domain (remainder filled in from reference TRBV5-1 and TRBJ2-2): KAGVTQTPRYLIKTRGQQVTLSCSPISGHRSVSWYQQTPGQGLQFLFEYFSETQRNKGNFPGRFSGRQFSNSRSEMNVSTLELGDSALYLCASSQGLANTGELFFGEGSRLTVL.

The V gene is TRBV5-1, the J gene TRBJ2-2; the match to TRBD2 covers 7 bases. The CDR3 runs 14 residues. In germline, CDR1 is SGHRS, CDR2 YFSETQ. Losses at the gene ends were 0 bases for V and 7 bases for J; bases not matched to a gene: 3. CDR3 nucleotides: TGCGCCAGCAGCTTGGATCCGGGAGGCGGGGAGCTGTTTTTT. Protein sequence: CASSLDPGGGELFF.

The genes are TRBV27 and TRBJ2-6, with D tentatively TRBD1 (6 bases). V lost 2 bases and J lost 6, with 14 bases in between. This CDR3 has 16 residues. Germline CDR1 and CDR2: MNHEY and SMNVEV (reference sequence). CDR3 in amino acids: CASSLIRGLQANVLTF. The DNA of the CDR3 is TGTGCCAGCAGTTTAATCAGGGGCCTTCAGGCCAACGTCCTGACTTTC.

This sequence joins TRBV4-1 and TRBJ1-2, with TRBD1 identical over 7 bases. From germline, CDR1 is MGHRA and CDR2 YSYEKL. V trimming: 3 bases; J trimming: 5 bases; junction bases outside the gene matches: 12. This CDR3 spans 16 amino acids. CDR3 in DNA: TGCGCCAGCAGCCAGCCCCAACTCACAGGGGTATATGGCTACACCTTC. Translated: CASSQPQLTGVYGYTF.